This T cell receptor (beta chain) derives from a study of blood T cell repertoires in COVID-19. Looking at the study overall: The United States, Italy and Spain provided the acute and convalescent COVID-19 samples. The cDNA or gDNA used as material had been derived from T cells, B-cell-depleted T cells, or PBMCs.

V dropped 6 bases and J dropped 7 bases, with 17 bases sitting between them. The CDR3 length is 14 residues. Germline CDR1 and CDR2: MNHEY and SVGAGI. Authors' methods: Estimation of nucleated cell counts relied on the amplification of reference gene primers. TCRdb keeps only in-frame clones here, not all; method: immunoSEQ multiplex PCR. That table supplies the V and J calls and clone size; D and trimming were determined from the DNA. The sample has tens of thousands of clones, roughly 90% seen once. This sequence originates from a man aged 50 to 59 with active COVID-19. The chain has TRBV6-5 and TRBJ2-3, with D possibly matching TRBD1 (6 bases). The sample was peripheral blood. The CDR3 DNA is TGTGCCAGCAGCTTTCACAGGGATGTACATACGCAGTATTTT. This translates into CASSFHRDVHTQYF.